This note documents a single T cell receptor (beta chain) sequence. CDR1 SGHDT and CDR2 YYEEEE come from the germline V gene. The germline V and J ends were trimmed by 4 bases and 0 bases, with 2 bases remaining between them. This CDR3 contains 12 residues. Generated by immunoSEQ multiplex PCR, the TCRdb table keeps only in-frame clones and is missing some. Here the sample spans more than 200,000 clones, around 89% being singletons. This sample stems from a study of blood T cell repertoires in COVID-19. Study summary: COVID-19 samples from acute and convalescent phases originated in the United States, Italy and Spain. PBMCs, B-cell-depleted T cells, or T cells were the source of the cDNA or gDNA that made up the material.

The chain joins TRBV5-6 to TRBJ1-3; D gene ambiguous. The sequence derives from a man between 65 and 79 years old with acute or convalescent COVID-19. Source material: peripheral blood. The CDR3 DNA reads TGTGCCAGCAGCCTCTCTGGAAACACCATATATTTT. This encodes CASSLSGNTIYF.